This T cell receptor beta chain was recovered during a study of preoperative IRX-2 immunotherapy in early breast cancer. There are 14 residues in the CDR3. Germline V gene lookup returns CDR1 SGHRS and CDR2 YFSETQ. V shed 4 bases and J shed 4 bases, with 12 bases lying between them. The protocol was immunoSEQ multiplex PCR, while the TCRdb copy is restricted to in-frame clones and leaves out a portion. The sample records around 38,000 clones, 77% being singletons. Treatment defined: preoperative locoregional IRX-2 cytokine immunotherapy. Patients received preoperative, locoregional IRX-2 cytokine immunotherapy in a phase Ib study.

The receptor comes from a human donor with breast cancer. The rearrangement joins TRBV5-1 to TRBJ2-4; D unresolved. Source: tumor tissue, taken after IRX-2 immunotherapy. The CDR3 reads CASSHGEIKNIQYF. The DNA for the CDR3 is TGCGCCAGCAGCCACGGAGAGATAAAAAACATTCAGTACTTC.